This T cell receptor (beta chain) was sequenced in a study of T-cell memory formation after mild COVID-19. About the study: Clusters of TCRs were largely donor specific. Study-wide results and caveats: That cross-reactive memory joined was suggested by some responding clones appearing in pre-infection memory. Mainly CM and EM harbored the contracting CD4+ clones; mainly EMRA harbored the CD8+ ones.

One entry per CDR3 protein results from TCRdb running MiXCR on the 5' RACE reads. The sample yields about 470,000 distinct CDR3 sequences, about 18% seen once. Points on this clonotype: The antigen remains undetermined.

The CDR3 length is 14 residues. V trimming: 6 bases; J trimming: 9 bases; junction bases outside the gene matches: 10. This chain uses TRBV12-3 or TRBV12-4 with TRBJ2-1, with 8 bases aligning to TRBD2. This receptor was obtained from an adult woman who had mild COVID-19 (a few samples of this study predate the infection). Cell type and time point are not known. The specimen was PBMCs or a T cell subset sorted from them (not recorded which). The CDR3 here is CASSPAGVKGEQFF. CDR3 sequence (DNA): TGTGCCAGCAGCCCAGCGGGGGTGAAGGGTGAGCAGTTCTTC.